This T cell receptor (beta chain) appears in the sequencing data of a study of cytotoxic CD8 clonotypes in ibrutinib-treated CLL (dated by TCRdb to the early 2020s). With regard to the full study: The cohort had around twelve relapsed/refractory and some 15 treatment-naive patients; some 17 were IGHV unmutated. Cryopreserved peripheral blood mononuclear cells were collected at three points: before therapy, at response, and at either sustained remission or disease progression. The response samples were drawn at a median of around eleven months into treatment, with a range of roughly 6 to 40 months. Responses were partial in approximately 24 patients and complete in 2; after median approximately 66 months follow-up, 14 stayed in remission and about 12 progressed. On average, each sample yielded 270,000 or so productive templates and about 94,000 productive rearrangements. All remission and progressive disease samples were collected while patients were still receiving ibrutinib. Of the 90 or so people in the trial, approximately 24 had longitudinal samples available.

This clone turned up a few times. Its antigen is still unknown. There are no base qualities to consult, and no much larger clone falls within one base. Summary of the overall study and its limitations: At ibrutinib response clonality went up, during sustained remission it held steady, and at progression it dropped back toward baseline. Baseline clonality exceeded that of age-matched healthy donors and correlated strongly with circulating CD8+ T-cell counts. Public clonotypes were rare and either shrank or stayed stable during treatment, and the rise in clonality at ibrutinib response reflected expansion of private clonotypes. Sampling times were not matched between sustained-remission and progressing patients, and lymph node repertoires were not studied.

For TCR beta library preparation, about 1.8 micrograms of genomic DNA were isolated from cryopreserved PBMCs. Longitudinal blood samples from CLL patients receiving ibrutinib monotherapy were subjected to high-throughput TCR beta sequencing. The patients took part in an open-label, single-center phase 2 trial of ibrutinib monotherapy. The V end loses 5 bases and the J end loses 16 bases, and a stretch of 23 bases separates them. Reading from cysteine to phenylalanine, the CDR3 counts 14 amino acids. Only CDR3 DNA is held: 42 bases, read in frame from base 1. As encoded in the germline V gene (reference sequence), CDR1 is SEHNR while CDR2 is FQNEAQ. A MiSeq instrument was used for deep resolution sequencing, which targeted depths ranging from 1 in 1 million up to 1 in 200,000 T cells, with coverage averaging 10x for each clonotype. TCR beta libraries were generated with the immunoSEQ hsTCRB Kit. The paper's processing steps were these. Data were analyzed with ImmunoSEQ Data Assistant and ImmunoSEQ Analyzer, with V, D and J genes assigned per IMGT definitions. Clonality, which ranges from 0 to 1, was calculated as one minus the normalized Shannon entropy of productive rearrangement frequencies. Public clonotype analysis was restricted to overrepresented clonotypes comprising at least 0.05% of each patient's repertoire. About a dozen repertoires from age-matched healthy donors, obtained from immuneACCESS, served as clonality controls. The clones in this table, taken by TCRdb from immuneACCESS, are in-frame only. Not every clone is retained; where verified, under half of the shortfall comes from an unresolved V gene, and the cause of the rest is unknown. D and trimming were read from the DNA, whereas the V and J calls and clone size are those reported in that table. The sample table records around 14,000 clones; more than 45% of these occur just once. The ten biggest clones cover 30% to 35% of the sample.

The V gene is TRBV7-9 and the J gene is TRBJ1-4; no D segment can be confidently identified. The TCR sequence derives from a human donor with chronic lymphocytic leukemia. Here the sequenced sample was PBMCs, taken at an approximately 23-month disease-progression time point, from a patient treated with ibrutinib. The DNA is TGTGCCAGCAGCCACCCCAACGCCCCTCTCAGTGCGTTTTTT. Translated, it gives CASSHPNAPLSAFF.